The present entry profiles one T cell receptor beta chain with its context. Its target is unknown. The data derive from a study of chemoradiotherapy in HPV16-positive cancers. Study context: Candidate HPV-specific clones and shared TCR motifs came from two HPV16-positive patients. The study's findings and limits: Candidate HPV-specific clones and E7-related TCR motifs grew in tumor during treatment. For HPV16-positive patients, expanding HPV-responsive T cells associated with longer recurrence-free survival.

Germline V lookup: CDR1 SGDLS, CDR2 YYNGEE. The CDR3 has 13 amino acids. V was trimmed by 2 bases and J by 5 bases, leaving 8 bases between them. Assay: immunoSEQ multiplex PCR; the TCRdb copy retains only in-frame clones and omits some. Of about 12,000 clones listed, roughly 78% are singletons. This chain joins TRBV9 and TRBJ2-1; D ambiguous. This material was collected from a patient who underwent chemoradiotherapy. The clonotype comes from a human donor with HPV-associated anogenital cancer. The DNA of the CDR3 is TGTGCCAGCAGCGTGAGGCCGGACAATGAGCAGTTCTTC. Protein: CASSVRPDNEQFF.